These T cell receptor beta chains were read from a single sample in a study of shared clonotypes between healthy human individuals. Data came from immunoSEQ multiplex PCR; TCRdb stores just in-frame clones and leaves some out. The sample consists of over a million clones, 75% of them appearing once. The source material was memory CD4+ T cells sorted from blood. The receptor source for this set is a man in his late teens or twenties in good health. Each CDR3 is given with its conserved first and last residue. D genes are given only for firm matches. Size tells how often a clone was seen (once, few, many) or the class of an expanded clone, and some rows leave it out.

>TRBJ1-2|NA|TRBV6-1|NA
TGTGCCAGCAGTGATCAGGGTGTGGACGGCTACACCTTC
CASSDQGVDGYTF
>TRBJ2-1|NA|TRBV11-3|NA
TGTGCCAGCAGCTTAAACGGCTACAATGAGCAGTTCTTC
CASSLNGYNEQFF
>TRBJ1-2|NA|TRBV15|NA
TGTGCCACCAGCAGAGGTTCAGGGGTAGGGTATGGCTACACCTTC
CATSRGSGVGYGYTF
>TRBJ2-5|NA|TRBV27|NA
TGTGCCAGCAGTTTAGTACCCGGGAGCCAGGGGACCCAGTACTTC
CASSLVPGSQGTQYF
>TRBJ1-6|NA|TRBV28|NA
TGTGCCAGCAGAAATAGGGGGGGCTCCTATAATTCACCCCTCCACTTT
CASRNRGGSYNSPLHF
>TRBJ2-2|TRBD1|TRBV5-1|NA
TGCGCCAGCAGCCCGGACAGGGCGAGCACCGGGGAGCTGTTTTTT
CASSPDRASTGELFF
>TRBJ2-5|TRBD2|TRBV30|once
TGTGCCTGGAGTGTATCCGGGGGGAAAGAGACCCAGTACTTC
CAWSVSGGKETQYF
>TRBJ2-3|TRBD2|TRBV10-1|NA
TGCGCCAGCAGTGAATCGGGAGGGCGAACAGATACGCAGTATTTT
CASSESGGRTDTQYF
>TRBJ2-7|TRBD1|TRBV6-5|NA
TGTGCCAGCAGTACCTCCGGGACAGGGGCCTACGAGCAGTACTTC
CASSTSGTGAYEQYF
>TRBJ1-2|NA|TRBV27|NA
TGTGCCAGCAGTTTTGCCGGGACCTCCTATGGCTACACCTTC
CASSFAGTSYGYTF
>TRBJ1-2|NA|TRBV19|NA
TGTGCCAGTAGTATAAAGGGCGGCCATAACTATGGCTACACCTTC
CASSIKGGHNYGYTF
>TRBJ2-5|NA|TRBV2|NA
TGTGCCAGCATAGGGTCCCAAGAGACCCAGTACTTC
CASIGSQETQYF
>TRBJ1-4|NA|TRBV5-1|NA
TGCGCCAGCAGCTTGAGCGGTGGTGAAAAACTGTTTTTT
CASSLSGGEKLFF
>TRBJ1-1|NA|TRBV4-3|NA
TGCGCCAGCAGCCAGGGGTGGGCAACGGCTTTCTTT
CASSQGWATAFF
>TRBJ2-7|TRBD2|TRBV7-2|NA
TGTGCCAGCCTGGTTTCGGGCGGGAGGTATGAGCAGTACTTC
CASLVSGGRYEQYF
>TRBJ2-5|NA|TRBV7-9|NA
TGTGCCAGCAGCTTACGACTATGGGGGTTCCAAGAGACCCAGTACTTC
CASSLRLWGFQETQYF
>TRBJ1-6|NA|TRBV4-1|few
TGCGCCAGCAGGGAGGGGGAAGCTATCTATAATTCACCCCTCCACTTT
CASREGEAIYNSPLHF
>TRBJ2-3|TRBD2|TRBV10-3|NA
TGTGCCATCAGTGAGCCGCTAGCGGGGGCCACAGATACGCAGTATTTT
CAISEPLAGATDTQYF
>TRBJ2-5|NA|TRBV11-3|NA
TGTGCCAGCAGCTCCAAGGCCAGTGAGACCCAGTACTTC
CASSSKASETQYF
>TRBJ1-3|TRBD1|TRBV28|NA
TGTGCCAGCAGTGGAGCCGGGACAGGGAGGGCTGGAAACACCATATATTTT
CASSGAGTGRAGNTIYF
>TRBJ2-3|TRBD2|TRBV4-2|NA
TGTGCCAGCAGCCAAGGCGGGGGGGCGACAGATACGCAGTATTTT
CASSQGGGATDTQYF
>TRBJ2-7|TRBD1|TRBV10-3|NA
TGTGCCATCAGCCCTAACCCGGGACAGGCGGGTGAAGAGCAGTACTTC
CAISPNPGQAGEEQYF
>TRBJ1-1|NA|TRBV5-1|NA
TGCGCCAGCAGCTTTGGGGAGGGGATCGCTTTCTTT
CASSFGEGIAFF
>TRBJ1-4|TRBD1|TRBV2|few
TGTGCCAGCAGCCTCAGGGGGTCTAATGAAAAACTGTTTTTT
CASSLRGSNEKLFF
>TRBJ2-3|TRBD2|TRBV18|NA
TGTGCCAGCTCACCTCTAGCGGTACAGACTAGCACAGATACGCAGTATTTT
CASSPLAVQTSTDTQYF
>TRBJ1-2|NA|TRBV18|NA
TGTGCCAGCTCACCCGGACAGCCTAACTATGGCTACACCTTC
CASSPGQPNYGYTF
>TRBJ2-2|NA|TRBV5-4|once
TGTGCCAGCAGCCCCGACCCCAACGGGGAGCTGTTTTTT
CASSPDPNGELFF
>TRBJ2-4|TRBD2|TRBV9|NA
TGTGCCAGCAGCGTAGCGGGCGGGGGAGCCAAAAACATTCAGTACTTC
CASSVAGGGAKNIQYF
>TRBJ2-3|TRBD2|TRBV11-2|NA
TGTGCCAGCAGCTTAAGGGCGGGAGGGTCAGATACGCAGTATTTT
CASSLRAGGSDTQYF
>TRBJ1-1|TRBD1|TRBV13|NA
TGTGCCAGCAGCTCCAGGGGACAGGGGGCTGGCACTGAAGCTTTCTTT
CASSSRGQGAGTEAFF
>TRBJ2-2|TRBD2|TRBV7-6|NA
TGTGCCAGCAGCCCTCGACTAGCGGGCACCGGGGAGCTGTTTTTT
CASSPRLAGTGELFF
>TRBJ2-5|NA|TRBV10-3|NA
TGTGCCAGCAACCGGGACATCATACAAGAGACCCAGTACTTC
CASNRDIIQETQYF
>TRBJ1-6|TRBD1|TRBV5-6|NA
TGTGCCAGCAGCCGAAGGGGACAGGGAAATTCACCCCTCCACTTT
CASSRRGQGNSPLHF
>TRBJ1-2|NA|TRBV7-2|NA
TGTGCCAGCAGCTTAGATTCCGGGACCCGGGGTGGCTACACCTTC
CASSLDSGTRGGYTF
>TRBJ1-1|TRBD1|TRBV6-1|few
TGTGCCAGCAGTGAATTAGGGACAGGTCTGAACACTGAAGCTTTCTTT
CASSELGTGLNTEAFF
>TRBJ1-4|TRBD1|TRBV7-2|NA
TGTGCCAGCAGCCTGGACAGGGATGAAAAACTGTTTTTT
CASSLDRDEKLFF
>TRBJ2-7|TRBD1|TRBV30|NA
TGTGCCTGGAGGATCCGGGACAGGGTCTACGAGCAGTACTTC
CAWRIRDRVYEQYF
>TRBJ1-2|NA|TRBV15|NA
TGTGCCACCAGCAGAGTGGGGGCGGATGGCTACACCTTC
CATSRVGADGYTF
>TRBJ2-7|NA|TRBV28|NA
TGTGCCAGCAGTTTTGACAGCCTTACCTACGAGCAGTACTTC
CASSFDSLTYEQYF
>TRBJ2-1|TRBD2|TRBV4-2|few
TGTGCCAGCAGCTCCGGGCCTAGCGGCTACAATGAGCAGTTCTTC
CASSSGPSGYNEQFF
>TRBJ2-5|NA|TRBV7-9|NA
TGTGCCAGCAGCCCCCGGGGGCTTGGGGAGACCCAGTACTTC
CASSPRGLGETQYF
>TRBJ1-2|NA|TRBV5-1|NA
TGCGCCAGCAGCTTGGATAGCAGAAACTATGGCTACACCTTC
CASSLDSRNYGYTF